The text below deals with one T cell receptor beta chain. The antigen it binds to is not known. No base-level quality is on record; no much larger clone is a single base apart. Taken with the paper, the label for treatment or condition translates to: oral pan-JAK inhibitor, 5-10 mg twice daily. Lesional scalp punch biopsies and peripheral blood were obtained from alopecia areata patients. PBMCs were isolated by density centrifugation and stained for CD3, CD4 and CD8, and CD4+ and CD8+ T cells were sorted on a FACSAria. Library preparation was by the immunoSEQ multiplex PCR assay. RNA was extracted from all samples and reverse transcribed into cDNA as template for TCR sequencing. SuperScript III was used to make first-strand cDNA, primed with a 2:1 mix of oligo-dT and random hexamers. A synthetic immune receptor repertoire was used to assess amplification bias, and residual bias was removed computationally. The paper's processing steps were these. Raw reads were preprocessed to remove errors, and CDR3 was defined by IMGT conventions from the conserved cysteine to phenylalanine. Clonality was calculated as 1 minus Shannon entropy normalized by log2 of the number of productive unique TCRs. Whether each scalp clone was CD4 or CD8 was inferred by checking scalp TCRbeta sequences against the CD4 and CD8 repertoires from sorted blood. The source is immuneACCESS, and TCRdb retained only in-frame sequences with V and J called. Part of the clones is not carried over; for the studies checked, unresolved V genes explain less than half of this, and the remainder is unexplained. V and J calls and clone size are as listed in that table; D and trimming were resolved from the DNA. Within this sample are some 100,000 clones, with just under 60% of them counted one time only. The ten largest clonotypes hold about a sixth of the sample.

This sample is part of a study of CD8+ T cells in alopecia areata (dated by TCRdb to 2017 to 2018). General notes on the study: Treated patients were enrolled in an open-label pilot trial of oral tofacitinib at 5 to 10 mg twice daily for moderate-to-severe alopecia areata. Tofacitinib was administered for 6 to 18 months, and 6 months of follow-up off drug were then conducted to assess delayed response and recurrence. Disease severity in treated patients was measured with the SALT score, which quantifies the percentage of affected scalp surface area. The study used high-throughput TCRbeta sequencing to examine T cell clonal expansion in alopecia areata, in both the C3H/HeJ mouse model and human patients. On the human side, TCRbeta sequencing was run on scalp tissue and on sorted CD4+ and CD8+ peripheral blood T cells from healthy controls and from alopecia areata patients with either patchy or totalis/universalis disease. Biopsies were taken from tofacitinib-treated patients at baseline and again at 4 and 24 weeks into treatment, and several of those patients also had a later scalp biopsy. Scalp clonality was compared among normal scalp (n=4), patchy alopecia areata scalp (n=8), and alopecia totalis/universalis scalp (n=8). RNA came from the PAXgene miRNA kit for fixed scalp, the miRNeasy kit for PBMCs, and the RNeasy kit for mouse skin. TCRbeta CDR3 regions were amplified by immunoSEQ multiplex PCR with 35 Vbeta forward and 13 Jbeta reverse primers. General findings and caveats noted by the study authors: Lesional scalp, especially in alopecia totalis/universalis, showed higher clonality and more expanded CD8+ clones than normal scalp, suggesting antigenic drive. Compared with mice, TCR sequences shared between patients were less clear, possibly partly because of HLA diversity across the patient population. Because the treated cohort was small and had just a single nonresponder, larger studies are needed to establish links between baseline CD8+ expansion and response. Many expanded lesional clones persisted in scalp and blood during tofacitinib treatment, which may partly explain relapse after stopping treatment. Tofacitinib significantly lowered scalp clonality and the number of expanded CD8+ clones among the top 100 scalp clones. Resident alphabeta T cells in normal human skin are also sequenced, complicating scalp TCR repertoire analysis, unlike mouse skin dominated by gammadelta T cells.

Taken from the germline V gene, the CDR1 and CDR2 loops are SGHDT and YYEEEE. The CDR3 runs 15 residues from the cysteine to the phenylalanine. The DNA shown is the 45-base CDR3, in frame from base 1. V gives up 0 bases and J gives up 3 bases, and the segment between their germline ends measures 7 bases. The sample in question was CD8+ T cells sorted from blood, obtained at roughly week 58, from a patient treated with tofacitinib. The chain couples TRBV5-6 to TRBJ2-6, with the D segment identity uncertain. The receptor comes from a human donor with alopecia areata. This receptor carries the CDR3 CASSLVGDGANVLTF. The DNA sequence is as follows: TGTGCCAGCAGCTTGGTTGGGGATGGGGCCAACGTCCTGACTTTC. Reference TRBV5-6 and TRBJ2-6 genes cover what lies past the CDR3, so the full variable domain is DAGVTQSPTHLIKTRGQQVTLRCSPKSGHDTVSWYQQALGQGPQFIFQYYEEEERQRGNFPDRFSGHQFPNYSSELNVNALLLGDSALYLCASSLVGDGANVLTFGAGSRLTVL.